Reported below is one T cell receptor (beta chain). What it binds is not known. The CDR3 length is 14 residues. CDR1 is SGHRS and CDR2 is YFSETQ in the germline V gene. With V trimmed by 2 bases and J by 7 bases, 3 bases remained unmatched. TCRdb keeps only in-frame clones here, not all; method: immunoSEQ multiplex PCR. The data hold millions of clones, with about 95% observed a single time. The data belong to a study of shared clonotypes between healthy human individuals. CD8 cells classed as naive were CD45RO-negative and positively selected for CCR7, excluding terminally differentiated effector memory CD45RA+ cells. Adult donors, all healthy and HIV-negative, had no recent acute infections or vaccinations. Adult Caucasians living in Nashville, Tennessee made up all of the donors. Whole-study results and caveats: In the sorted subsets, rarefaction showed sequencing was incomplete despite large depth. Generation probability values for non-shared clonotypes were lower than those for clonotypes shared by all four donors.

The V and J genes are TRBV5-1 and TRBJ2-2; TRBD1 matches at 9 bases. Sequencing was performed on naive CD8+ T cells sorted from blood. This receptor was taken from a young man in good health. Here the CDR3 DNA reads TGCGCCAGCAGCTTTGTGACAGGGGGCGGGGAGCTGTTTTTT. This gives the protein CASSFVTGGGELFF.